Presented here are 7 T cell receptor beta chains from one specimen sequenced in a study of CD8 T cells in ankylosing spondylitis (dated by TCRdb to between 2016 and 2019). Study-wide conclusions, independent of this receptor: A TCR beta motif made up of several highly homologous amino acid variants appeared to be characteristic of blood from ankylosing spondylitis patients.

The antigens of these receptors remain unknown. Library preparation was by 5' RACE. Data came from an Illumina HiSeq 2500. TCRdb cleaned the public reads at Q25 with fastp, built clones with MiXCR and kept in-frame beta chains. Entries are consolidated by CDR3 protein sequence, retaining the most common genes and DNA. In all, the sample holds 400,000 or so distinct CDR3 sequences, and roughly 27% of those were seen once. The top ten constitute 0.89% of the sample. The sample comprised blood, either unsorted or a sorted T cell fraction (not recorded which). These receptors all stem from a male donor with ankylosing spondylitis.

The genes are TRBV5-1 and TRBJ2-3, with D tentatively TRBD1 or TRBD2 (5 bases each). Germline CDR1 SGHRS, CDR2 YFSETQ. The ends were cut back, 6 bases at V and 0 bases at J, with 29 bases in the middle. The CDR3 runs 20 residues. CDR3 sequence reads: CASTKGAGRGIALSTDTQYF. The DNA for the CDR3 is TGCGCCAGCACCAAAGGGGCCGGACGGGGCATTGCCCTTAGCACAGATACGCAGTATTTT.

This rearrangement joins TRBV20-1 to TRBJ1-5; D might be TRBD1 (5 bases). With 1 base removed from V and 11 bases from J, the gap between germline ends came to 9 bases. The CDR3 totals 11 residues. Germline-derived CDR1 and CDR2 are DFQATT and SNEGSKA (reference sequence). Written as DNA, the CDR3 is TGCAGTGCTAGAGGAAGACAGTCCCAGCATTTT. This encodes CSARGRQSQHF.

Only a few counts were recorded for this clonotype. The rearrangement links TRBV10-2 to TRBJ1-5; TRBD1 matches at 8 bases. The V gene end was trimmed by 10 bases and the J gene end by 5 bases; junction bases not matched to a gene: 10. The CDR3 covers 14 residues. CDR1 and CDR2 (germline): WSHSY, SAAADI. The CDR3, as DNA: TGCGCCACAAACTCCGGGACAGGCTATCAGCCCCAGCATTTT. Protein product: CATNSGTGYQPQHF.

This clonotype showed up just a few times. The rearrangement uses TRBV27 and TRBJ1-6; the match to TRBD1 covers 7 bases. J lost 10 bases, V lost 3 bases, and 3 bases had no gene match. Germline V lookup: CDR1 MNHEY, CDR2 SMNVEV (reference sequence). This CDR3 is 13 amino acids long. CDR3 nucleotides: TGTGCCAGCAGTTTTACAGGGGTCTCACCCCTCCACTTT. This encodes CASSFTGVSPLHF.

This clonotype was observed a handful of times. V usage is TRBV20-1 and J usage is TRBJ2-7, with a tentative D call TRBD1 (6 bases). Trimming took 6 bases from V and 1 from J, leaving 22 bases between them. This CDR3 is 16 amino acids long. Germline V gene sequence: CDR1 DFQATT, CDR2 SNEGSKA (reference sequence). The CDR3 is CSADGPQGPRSYEQYF. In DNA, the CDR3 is TGCAGTGCGGATGGGCCTCAGGGGCCCCGATCCTACGAGCAGTACTTC.

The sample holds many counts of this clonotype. CDR3 loop: CSALISGSTDTQYF. DNA of the CDR3: TGCAGTGCCCTTATTAGCGGGAGCACAGATACGCAGTATTTT. The gene calls are TRBV20-1 and TRBJ2-3, with 7 positions matching TRBD2. From germline, CDR1 is DFQATT and CDR2 SNEGSKA (reference sequence). This CDR3 contains 14 residues. V lost 6 bases and J lost 0; bases outside the gene matches: 6.

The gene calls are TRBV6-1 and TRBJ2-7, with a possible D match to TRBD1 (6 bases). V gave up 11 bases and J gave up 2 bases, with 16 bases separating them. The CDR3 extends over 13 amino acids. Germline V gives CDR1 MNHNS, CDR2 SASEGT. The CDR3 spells CAYRTEGTYEQYF. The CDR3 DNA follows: TGTGCCTACAGGACAGAAGGAACCTACGAGCAGTACTTC.